Presented here are 2 T cell receptor beta chains from one specimen sequenced in a study of monozygotic twins with inflammatory bowel disease. Following a re-call of the 5' RACE reads, TCRdb has one entry per CDR3 protein and lacks DNA. Found here are 300,000 to 350,000 distinct CDR3 sequences; the top ten clones hold 2% to 2.5%. Source material: blood. These receptors were collected from a human donor with ulcerative colitis or Crohn's disease, or a healthy co-twin of an affected twin (not recorded which).

The chain carries TRBV29-1 and TRBJ1-1; the TCRdb call, TRBD1, lacks DNA for checking. This CDR3 spans 13 amino acids. The germline gives CDR1 SQVTM, CDR2 ANQGSEA. The CDR3 loop is CSVSGYRGTEAFF.

This chain uses TRBV15 with TRBJ2-1; as DNA is missing, the TRBD2 call by TCRdb cannot be tested. CDR3 size: 15 residues. The germline gives CDR1 LNHNV, CDR2 YYDKDF (reference sequence). The CDR3 reads CATSLAGRSYNEQFF.